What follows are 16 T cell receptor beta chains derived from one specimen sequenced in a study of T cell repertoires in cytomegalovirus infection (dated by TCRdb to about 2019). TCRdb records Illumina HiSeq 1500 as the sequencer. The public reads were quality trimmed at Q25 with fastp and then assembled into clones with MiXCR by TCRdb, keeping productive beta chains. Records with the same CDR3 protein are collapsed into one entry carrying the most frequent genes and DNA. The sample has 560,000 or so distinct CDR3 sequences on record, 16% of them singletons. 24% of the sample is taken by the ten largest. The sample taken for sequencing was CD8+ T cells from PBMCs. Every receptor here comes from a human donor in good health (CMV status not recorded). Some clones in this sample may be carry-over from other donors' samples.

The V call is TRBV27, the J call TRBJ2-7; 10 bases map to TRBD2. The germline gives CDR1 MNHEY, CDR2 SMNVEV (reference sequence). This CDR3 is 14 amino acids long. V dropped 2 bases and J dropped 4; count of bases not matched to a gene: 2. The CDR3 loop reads CASSLLSGRYEQYF. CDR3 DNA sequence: TGTGCCAGCAGTTTACTTAGCGGGAGGTACGAGCAGTACTTC.

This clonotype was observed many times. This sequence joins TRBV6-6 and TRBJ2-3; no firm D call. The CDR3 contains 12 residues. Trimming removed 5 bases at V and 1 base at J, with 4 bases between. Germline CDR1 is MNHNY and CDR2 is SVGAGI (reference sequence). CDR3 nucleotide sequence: TGTGCCAGCAGTGGGGGCACAGATACGCAGTATTTT. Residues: CASSGGTDTQYF.

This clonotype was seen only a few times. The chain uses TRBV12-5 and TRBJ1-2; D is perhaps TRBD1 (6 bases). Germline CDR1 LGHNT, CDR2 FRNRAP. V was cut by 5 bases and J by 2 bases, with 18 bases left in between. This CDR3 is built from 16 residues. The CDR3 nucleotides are TGTGCTAGTGGTGTGGGGAGGGGGAGCAAAAACTATGGCTACACCTTC. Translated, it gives CASGVGRGSKNYGYTF. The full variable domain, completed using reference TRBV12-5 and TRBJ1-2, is DARVTQTPRHKVTEMGQEVTMRCQPILGHNTVFWYRQTMMQGLELLAYFRNRAPLDDSGMPKDRFSAEMPDATLATLKIQPSEPRDSAVYFCASGVGRGSKNYGYTFGSGTRLTVV.

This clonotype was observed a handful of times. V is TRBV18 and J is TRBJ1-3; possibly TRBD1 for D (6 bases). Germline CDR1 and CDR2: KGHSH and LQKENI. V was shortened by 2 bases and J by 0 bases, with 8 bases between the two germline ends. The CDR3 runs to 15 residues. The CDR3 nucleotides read TGTGCCAGCTCACCATGGGACAACTCTGGAAACACCATATATTTT. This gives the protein CASSPWDNSGNTIYF.

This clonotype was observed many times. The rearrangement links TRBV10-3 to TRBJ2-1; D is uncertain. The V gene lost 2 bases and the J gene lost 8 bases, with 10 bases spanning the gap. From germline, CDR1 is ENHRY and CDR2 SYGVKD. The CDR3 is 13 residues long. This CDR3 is CAISEPEEDEQFF. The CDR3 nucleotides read TGTGCCATCAGTGAGCCTGAGGAAGATGAGCAGTTCTTC.

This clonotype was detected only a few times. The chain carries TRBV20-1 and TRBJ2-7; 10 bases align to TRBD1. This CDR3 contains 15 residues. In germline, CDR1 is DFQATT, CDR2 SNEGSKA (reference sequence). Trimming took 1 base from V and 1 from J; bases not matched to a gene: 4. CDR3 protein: CSARAGQGISYEQYF. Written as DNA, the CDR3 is TGCAGTGCTAGAGCGGGACAGGGGATTTCCTACGAGCAGTACTTC.

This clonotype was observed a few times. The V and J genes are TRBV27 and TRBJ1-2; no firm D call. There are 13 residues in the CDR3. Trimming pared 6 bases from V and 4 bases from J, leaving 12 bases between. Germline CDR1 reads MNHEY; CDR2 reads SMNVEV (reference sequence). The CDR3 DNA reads TGTGCCAGCAGGGACGGGATTTTCTATGGCTACACCTTC. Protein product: CASRDGIFYGYTF.

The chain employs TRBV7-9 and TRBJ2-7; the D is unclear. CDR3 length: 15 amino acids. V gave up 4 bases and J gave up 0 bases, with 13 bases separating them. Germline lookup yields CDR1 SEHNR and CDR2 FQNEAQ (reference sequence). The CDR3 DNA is TGTGCCAGCAGCTCTAGTATCCCCCCCTCCTACGAGCAGTACTTC. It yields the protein CASSSSIPPSYEQYF.

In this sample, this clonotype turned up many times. The CDR3 DNA reads TGTGCCAGTAGTATCTTTGGGACGAGCAATCAGCCCCAGCATTTT. Amino acid sequence: CASSIFGTSNQPQHF. The chain combines TRBV19 with TRBJ1-5, with D maybe TRBD1 (5 bases). This CDR3 has 15 amino acids. Germline CDR1 LNHDA, CDR2 SQIVND (reference sequence). Trimming stripped 3 bases from V and 1 base from J, with 10 bases between.

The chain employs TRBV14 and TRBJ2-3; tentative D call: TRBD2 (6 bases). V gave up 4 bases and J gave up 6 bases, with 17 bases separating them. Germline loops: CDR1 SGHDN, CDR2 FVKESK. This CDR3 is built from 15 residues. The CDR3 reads CASSPWEVAGDTQYF. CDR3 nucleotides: TGTGCCAGCAGCCCTTGGGAGGTAGCTGGGGATACGCAGTATTTT.

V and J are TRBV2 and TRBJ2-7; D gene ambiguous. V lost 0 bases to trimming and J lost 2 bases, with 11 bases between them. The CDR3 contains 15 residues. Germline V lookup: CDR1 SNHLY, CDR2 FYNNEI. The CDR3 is CASSEARRVPYEQYF. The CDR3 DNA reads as TGTGCCAGCAGTGAAGCGCGTCGGGTCCCCTACGAGCAGTACTTC. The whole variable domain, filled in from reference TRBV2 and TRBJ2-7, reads EPEVTQTPSHQVTQMGQEVILRCVPISNHLYFYWYRQILGQKVEFLVSFYNNEISEKSEIFDDQFSVERPDGSNFTLKIRSTKLEDSAMYFCASSEARRVPYEQYFGPGTRLTVT.

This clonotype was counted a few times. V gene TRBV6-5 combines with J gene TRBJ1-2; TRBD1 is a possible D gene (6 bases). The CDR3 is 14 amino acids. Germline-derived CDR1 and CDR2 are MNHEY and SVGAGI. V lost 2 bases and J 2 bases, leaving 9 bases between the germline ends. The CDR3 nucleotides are TGTGCCAGCAGTTACCAGGGGCAGAACTATGGCTACACCTTC. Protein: CASSYQGQNYGYTF.

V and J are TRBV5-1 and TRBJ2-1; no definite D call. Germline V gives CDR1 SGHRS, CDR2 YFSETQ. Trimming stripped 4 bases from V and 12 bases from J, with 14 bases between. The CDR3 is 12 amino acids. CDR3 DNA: TGCGCCAGCAGCCTTGCCACTTCACGGCAGTTCTTC. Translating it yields CASSLATSRQFF.

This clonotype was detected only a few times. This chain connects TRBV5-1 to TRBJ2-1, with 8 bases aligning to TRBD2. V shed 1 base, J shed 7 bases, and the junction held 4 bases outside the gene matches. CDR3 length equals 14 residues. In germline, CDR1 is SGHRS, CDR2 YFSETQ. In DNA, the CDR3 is TGCGCCAGCAGCTTGTCGGGGGGGGGAAATGAGCAGTTCTTC. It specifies CASSLSGGGNEQFF.

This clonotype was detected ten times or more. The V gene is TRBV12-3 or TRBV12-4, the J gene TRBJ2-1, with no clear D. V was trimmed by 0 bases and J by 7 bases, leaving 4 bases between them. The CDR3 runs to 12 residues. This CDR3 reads CASSLAQNEQFF. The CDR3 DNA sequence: TGTGCCAGCAGTTTAGCGCAGAATGAGCAGTTCTTC.

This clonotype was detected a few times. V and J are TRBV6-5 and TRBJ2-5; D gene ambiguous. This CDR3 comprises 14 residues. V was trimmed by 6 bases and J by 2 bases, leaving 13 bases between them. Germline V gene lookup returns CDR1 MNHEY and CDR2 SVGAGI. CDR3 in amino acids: CASRIHSSQETQYF. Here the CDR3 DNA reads TGTGCCAGCAGAATACACTCATCACAAGAGACCCAGTACTTC.